These 27 T cell receptor beta chains share one sample of origin, sequenced in a study of T cells in Graves' hyperthyroidism and ophthalmopathy (dated by TCRdb to the late 2010s). Libraries were prepared through multiplex PCR. TCRdb names Illumina HiSeq 2000 as the instrument used. The TCR beta CDR3 regions were amplified from RNA transcripts. The first round of RT-PCR for the TCR CDR3 was performed with the HTBI primer set and the Qiagen OneStep RT-PCR kit. TCRdb trimmed the raw reads at Q25, called clones with MiXCR and kept productive beta chains. CDR3 protein duplicates are merged, each entry listing the most common genes and DNA. The sample table holds roughly 710,000 distinct CDR3 sequences, of which about 35% were seen once. Roughly 31% of the sample comes from the top ten. The sample consisted of blood. Source of these receptors: a middle-aged woman with Graves' hyperthyroidism.

This clonotype was seen ten or more times. This chain uses TRBV14 with TRBJ2-2; D remains ambiguous. Germline V lookup: CDR1 SGHDN, CDR2 FVKESK. Deletions cut 3 bases from V and 9 bases from J, with 8 bases between. The CDR3 covers 12 residues. The CDR3 nucleotides read TGTGCCAGCAGCCAGGCCTACAGGGAGCTGTTTTTT. This sequence encodes CASSQAYRELFF.

The CDR3 coding sequence is TGTGCCATCAGTGACCCGGGCGGTATAGATAGCCAGCATTTT. Translation gives CAISDPGGIDSQHF. The V gene is TRBV10-3, the J gene TRBJ1-5; D remains ambiguous. Germline loops: CDR1 ENHRY, CDR2 SYGVKD. The CDR3 has 14 amino acids. V lost 3 bases and J 12 bases, leaving 18 bases between the germline ends.

The chain has TRBV24-1 and TRBJ2-3, with TRBD1 matching over 8 bases. The germline V gene encodes CDR1 KGHDR and CDR2 SFDVKD. The CDR3 spans 13 residues. Unmatched junction bases numbered 1, after V lost 3 bases and J lost 6 bases. CDR3 amino acids: CATSDRDRDTQYF. The CDR3, as DNA: TGTGCCACCAGTGATCGGGACAGGGATACGCAGTATTTT.

This clonotype occurred many times. This chain uses TRBV10-3 with TRBJ1-2; no definite D call. V was cut by 0 bases and J by 4 bases, with 9 bases left in between. CDR1 is ENHRY, CDR2 SYGVKD, per germline. The CDR3 contains 14 residues. The CDR3 sequence: CAISESPTIYGYTF. CDR3 nucleotide sequence: TGTGCCATCAGTGAGTCGCCGACTATCTATGGCTACACCTTC.

This clonotype was counted a single time. Given a much more abundant clone one base away, this may be a read error. The CDR3 loop is CASSLRGSGELSF. The CDR3 DNA reads TGTGCCAGCAGCCTACGGGGGTCCGGGGAGCTGTCTTTT. The chain joins TRBV7-9 to TRBJ2-2; weak D call: TRBD2 (6 bases). This CDR3 has 13 amino acids. CDR1 and CDR2 from the germline V gene are SEHNR and FQNEAQ (reference sequence).

The chain employs TRBV5-6 and TRBJ2-7; 9 positions match TRBD1. CDR1 is SGHDT, CDR2 YYEEEE, per germline. After removal of 4 bases from V and 5 bases from J, the junction contained 7 bases not matched to a gene. The CDR3 covers 14 residues. CDR3 region: CASSLDRGYHEQYF. DNA for the CDR3: TGTGCCAGCAGCCTCGACAGGGGGTACCACGAGCAGTACTTC. Looking up the rest from reference TRBV5-6 and TRBJ2-7 gives the full variable domain: DAGVTQSPTHLIKTRGQQVTLRCSPKSGHDTVSWYQQALGQGPQFIFQYYEEEERQRGNFPDRFSGHQFPNYSSELNVNALLLGDSALYLCASSLDRGYHEQYFGPGTRLTVT.

This clonotype turned up a few times. One end of the junction varies from germline; a read error may be responsible. The chain's CDR3 is CASSFGIWATRFLNTEAFF. The CDR3 nucleotides are TGTGCCAGCAGTTTCGGGATCTGGGCCACCCGATTCTTGAACACTGAAGCTTTCTTT. The J gene is TRBJ1-1, the V gene TRBV10-3; no clear D gene. The CDR3 spans 19 residues. CDR1 is ENHRY, CDR2 SYGVKD, per germline.

In this sample, this clonotype turned up many times. The chain joins TRBV5-5 to TRBJ2-6; possible D gene TRBD1, 6 bases. The CDR3 contains 15 residues. The V end lost 4 bases, the J end lost 2 bases, and 10 bases lay between the germline ends. Germline-derived CDR1 and CDR2 are SGHKS and YYEKEE (reference sequence). CDR3 sequence reads: CASSLWTAGANVLTF. As DNA, the CDR3 is TGTGCCAGCAGCCTGTGGACAGCTGGGGCCAACGTCCTGACTTTC.

This clonotype was seen at least ten times. The chain has TRBV20-1 and TRBJ1-2; D remains ambiguous. From germline, CDR1 is DFQATT and CDR2 SNEGSKA (reference sequence). The CDR3 totals 15 residues. V lost 5 bases to trimming and J lost 2 bases, with 18 bases between them. The chain's CDR3 is CSAAARREGNYGYTF. The CDR3 region has the DNA TGCAGTGCTGCGGCACGAAGGGAAGGAAACTATGGCTACACCTTC.

This clonotype was observed many times. This chain connects TRBV29-1 to TRBJ2-6; D ambiguous. CDR3 size: 13 residues. V was shortened by 5 bases and J by 3 bases, with 8 bases between the two germline ends. Germline CDR1 SQVTM, CDR2 ANQGSEA. CDR3 region: CSVLHVGANVLTF. CDR3 DNA sequence: TGCAGCGTTTTACATGTTGGGGCCAACGTCCTGACTTTC.

This chain links TRBV25-1 with TRBJ1-5; TRBD1 might be the D (6 bases). The V gene's germline CDR1 is MGHDK and CDR2 SYGVNS. The CDR3 is 15 amino acids. V lost 6 bases to trimming and J lost 3 bases, with 15 bases between them. CDR3 amino acids: CASSPHGQYNQPQHF. In nucleotides, the CDR3 is TGTGCCAGCAGCCCCCATGGACAGTACAATCAGCCCCAGCATTTT.

This chain uses TRBV6-5 with TRBJ1-2, with 10 bases aligning to TRBD1. Germline CDR1 and CDR2: MNHEY and SVGAGI. Trimming took 0 bases from V and 6 from J; bases not matched to a gene: 7. The CDR3 covers 16 residues. The CDR3 sequence is CASSYSRQGAADGYTF. CDR3 bases: TGTGCCAGCAGTTACTCGAGACAGGGGGCAGCGGATGGCTACACCTTC.

This clonotype was seen a few times. Relative to the germline gene, one junction end is altered; a read error may explain this. DNA for the CDR3: TGTGCCAGCGGTTACAATGGCCGGGACGGAGCCTTC. Protein product: CASGYNGRDGAF. The rearrangement links TRBV10-3 to TRBJ1-2; D perhaps matches TRBD1 (5 bases). The CDR3 runs 12 residues. Germline lookup yields CDR1 ENHRY and CDR2 SYGVKD.

The CDR3 is CASSSPHPSLETQYF. The CDR3 bases are TGTGCCAGTAGTTCGCCGCACCCCTCATTGGAGACCCAGTACTTC. This chain joins TRBV19 and TRBJ2-5; D ambiguous. Between the trimmed V and J ends, which lost 5 bases and 5 bases, there was a span of 18 bases. The CDR3 is 15 residues long. Germline V gives CDR1 LNHDA, CDR2 SQIVND (reference sequence).

This chain uses TRBV4-3 with TRBJ1-2, with D possibly TRBD1 on 6 matching bases. The CDR3 consists of 14 residues. Looked up from germline, CDR1 is LGHNA and CDR2 is YSLEER. Trimming took off 1 base at V and 8 bases at J, with 14 bases between the two ends. CDR3 sequence: CASSQGAGAEGYTF. Here the CDR3 DNA reads TGCGCCAGCAGCCAAGGCGCGGGGGCAGAGGGCTACACCTTC.

This clonotype was observed a single time. With a much larger clone just one base away, this may be a read error. The chain couples TRBV7-2 to TRBJ2-7; no firm D call. CDR1 SGHTA and CDR2 FQGNSA come from the germline V gene. Between the trimmed V and J ends, which lost 3 bases and 8 bases, there was a span of 14 bases. The length of the CDR3 is 13 residues. CDR3 protein: CASSFGPDSQQYF. The CDR3 nucleotides read TGTGCCAGCAGCTTCGGACCCGACTCCCAGCAGTACTTC.

This clonotype was counted only a few times. The gene calls are TRBV24-1 and TRBJ2-7; D is unresolved. Looked up from germline, CDR1 is KGHDR and CDR2 is SFDVKD. V dropped 11 bases and J dropped 0 bases, with 19 bases sitting between them. The CDR3 contains 15 residues. For the CDR3, the DNA is TGTGCCAGCAGCCAAGGGCCCTTTAGCTCCTACGAGCAGTACTTC. As protein: CASSQGPFSSYEQYF.

This clonotype came up many times. This sequence joins TRBV20-1 and TRBJ2-5, with TRBD2 matching 13 bases. Losses at the gene ends were 8 bases for V and 5 bases for J; bases not matched to a gene: 8. Looked up from germline, CDR1 is DFQATT and CDR2 is SNEGSKA (reference sequence). The CDR3 totals 14 residues. The CDR3 loop is CSTRTSGSRETQYF. The CDR3 nucleotides read TGCAGTACCAGGACTAGCGGGAGCCGTGAGACCCAGTACTTC.

This clonotype occurred a few times. This chain joins TRBV20-1 and TRBJ2-5, with D perhaps matching TRBD2 (6 bases). V lost 1 base and J lost 2, with 17 bases in between. The CDR3 runs 16 residues. CDR1 DFQATT and CDR2 SNEGSKA come from the germline V gene (reference sequence). CDR3 region: CSARGVAVYMQETQYF. CDR3 bases: TGCAGTGCTAGAGGGGTAGCGGTTTATATGCAAGAGACCCAGTACTTC.

This clonotype was seen many times. This chain joins TRBV20-1 and TRBJ2-7, with 7 positions matching TRBD2. Germline assignment: CDR1 DFQATT and CDR2 SNEGSKA (reference sequence). V gave up 6 bases and J gave up 4 bases; unmatched junction bases: 12. CDR3 length: 14 residues. Here the CDR3 reads CSARRGRAGYEQYF. The CDR3, as DNA: TGCAGTGCCCGGCGAGGGAGAGCGGGATACGAGCAGTACTTC.

This clonotype has a count of ten or more. The J gene is TRBJ1-1, the V gene TRBV7-9; D gene ambiguous. V was shortened by 6 bases and J by 1 base, with 12 bases between the two germline ends. The CDR3 is made up of 14 amino acids. The V gene's germline CDR1 is SEHNR and CDR2 FQNEAQ (reference sequence). This CDR3 reads CASRRPRPNTEAFF. CDR3 DNA sequence: TGTGCCAGCAGACGACCGAGACCGAACACTGAAGCTTTCTTT.

The chain is built from TRBV13 and TRBJ1-1; no clear D. The CDR3 contains 13 residues. Germline values: CDR1 PRHDT, CDR2 FYEKMQ (reference sequence). The V end was cut by 9 bases, the J end by 0 bases, with 11 bases between. CDR3 loop: CARGRQMNTEAFF. The DNA of the CDR3 is TGTGCCAGGGGCAGGCAGATGAACACTGAAGCTTTCTTT.

There are many counts of this clonotype. The rearrangement uses TRBV7-2 and TRBJ1-5; D might be TRBD1 (6 bases). V lost 6 bases, J lost 5 bases, and 11 bases lay in between. CDR1 SGHTA and CDR2 FQGNSA come from the germline V gene. The CDR3 consists of 13 residues. For the CDR3, the DNA is TGTGCCAGCAGTCTACAGGGATATCAGCCCCAGCATTTT. Its translation is CASSLQGYQPQHF.

This clonotype was seen more than once but under ten times. The chain employs TRBV7-9 and TRBJ2-2; 15 bases align to TRBD2. Germline lookup yields CDR1 SEHNR and CDR2 FQNEAQ (reference sequence). Trimming cost V 4 bases and J 1 base; bases outside gene matches: 7. The CDR3 is 19 amino acids. The chain's CDR3 is CASSSDTGLAGGNTGELFF. CDR3 coding DNA: TGTGCCAGCAGCTCGGATACGGGACTAGCGGGAGGGAACACCGGGGAGCTGTTTTTT. Full variable domain (remainder filled in from reference TRBV7-9 and TRBJ2-2): DTGVSQNPRHKITKRGQNVTFRCDPISEHNRLYWYRQTLGQGPEFLTYFQNEAQLEKSRLLSDRFSAERPKGSFSTLEIQRTEQGDSAMYLCASSSDTGLAGGNTGELFFGEGSRLTVL.

In nucleotides, the CDR3 is TGTGCCTGCGGGACAGGGGTCCGATATAATTCACCCCTCCACTTT. It specifies CACGTGVRYNSPLHF. The V gene is TRBV25-1, the J gene TRBJ1-6, with 10 bases identical to TRBD1. Per the germline V gene, CDR1 is MGHDK and CDR2 is SYGVNS. With 11 bases clipped from V and 4 bases from J, the junction kept 8 bases outside the gene matches. This CDR3 has 15 residues.

This chain links TRBV2 with TRBJ2-1, with TRBD2 matching 7 bases. The CDR3 runs to 14 residues. The V and J ends lost 6 bases and 4 bases, in that order; junction bases with no gene match: 6. The germline gives CDR1 SNHLY, CDR2 FYNNEI. The CDR3 DNA is TGTGCCAGCAGGAGGGGAGGGGTGTACAATGAGCAGTTCTTC. Translating gives CASRRGGVYNEQFF.

This sequence joins TRBV7-9 and TRBJ1-1; D unresolved. The CDR3 has 14 residues. The V gene lost 10 bases and the J gene lost 1 base, with 16 bases spanning the gap. Germline assignment: CDR1 SEHNR and CDR2 FQNEAQ (reference sequence). For the CDR3, the DNA is TGTGCCACCGACGGATTCAACTCGAACACTGAAGCTTTCTTT. This encodes CATDGFNSNTEAFF.